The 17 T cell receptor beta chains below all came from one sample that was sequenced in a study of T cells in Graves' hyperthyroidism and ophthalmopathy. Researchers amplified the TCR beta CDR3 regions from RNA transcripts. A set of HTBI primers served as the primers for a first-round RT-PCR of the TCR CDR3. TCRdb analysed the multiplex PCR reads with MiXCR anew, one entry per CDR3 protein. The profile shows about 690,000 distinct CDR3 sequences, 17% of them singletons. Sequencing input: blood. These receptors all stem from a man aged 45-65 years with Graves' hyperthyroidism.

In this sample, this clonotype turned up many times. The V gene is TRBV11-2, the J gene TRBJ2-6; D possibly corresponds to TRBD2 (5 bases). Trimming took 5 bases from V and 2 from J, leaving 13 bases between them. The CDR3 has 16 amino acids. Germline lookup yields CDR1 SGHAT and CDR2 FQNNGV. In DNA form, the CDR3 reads TGTGCCAGCAGCCCCGACGGGGTAACTGGGGCCAACGTCCTGACTTTC. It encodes CASSPDGVTGANVLTF.

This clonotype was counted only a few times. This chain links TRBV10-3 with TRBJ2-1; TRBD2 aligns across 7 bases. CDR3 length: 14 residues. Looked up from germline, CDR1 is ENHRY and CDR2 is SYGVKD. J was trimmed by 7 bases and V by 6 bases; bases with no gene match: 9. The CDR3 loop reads CAIRAGTTGNEQFF. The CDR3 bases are TGTGCCATCAGGGCCGGGACTACGGGGAATGAGCAGTTCTTC.

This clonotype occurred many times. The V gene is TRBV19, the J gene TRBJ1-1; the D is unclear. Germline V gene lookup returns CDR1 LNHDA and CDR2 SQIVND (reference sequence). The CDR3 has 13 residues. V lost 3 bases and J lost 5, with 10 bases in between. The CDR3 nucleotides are TGTGCCAGTAGTATGACTTGGGTAACTGAAGCTTTCTTT. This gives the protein CASSMTWVTEAFF.

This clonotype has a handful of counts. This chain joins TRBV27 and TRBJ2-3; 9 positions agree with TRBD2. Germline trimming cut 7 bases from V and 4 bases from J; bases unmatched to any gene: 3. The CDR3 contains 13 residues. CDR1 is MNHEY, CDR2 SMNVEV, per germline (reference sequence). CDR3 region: CASTGGRADTQYF. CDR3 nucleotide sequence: TGTGCCAGCACTGGCGGGAGGGCAGATACGCAGTATTTT.

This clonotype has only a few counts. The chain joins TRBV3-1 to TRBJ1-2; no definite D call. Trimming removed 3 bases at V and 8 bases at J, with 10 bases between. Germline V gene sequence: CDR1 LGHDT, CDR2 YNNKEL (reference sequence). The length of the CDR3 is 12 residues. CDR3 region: CASSHYRQGYTF. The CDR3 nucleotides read TGTGCCAGCAGCCATTACCGACAAGGCTACACCTTC.

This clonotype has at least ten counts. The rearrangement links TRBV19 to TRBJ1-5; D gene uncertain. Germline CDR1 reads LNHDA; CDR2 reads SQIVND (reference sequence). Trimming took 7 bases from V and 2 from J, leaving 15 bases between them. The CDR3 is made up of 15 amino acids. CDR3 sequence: CASTDVIGGNQPQHF. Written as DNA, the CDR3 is TGTGCCAGTACTGACGTTATCGGAGGCAATCAGCCCCAGCATTTT.

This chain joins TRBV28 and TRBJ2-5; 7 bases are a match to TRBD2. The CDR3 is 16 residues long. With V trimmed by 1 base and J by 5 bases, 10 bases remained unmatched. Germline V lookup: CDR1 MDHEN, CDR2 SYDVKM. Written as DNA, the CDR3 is TGTGCCAGCAGTTTATCTGGGGGAGGGGCCCAGGAGACCCAGTACTTC. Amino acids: CASSLSGGGAQETQYF.

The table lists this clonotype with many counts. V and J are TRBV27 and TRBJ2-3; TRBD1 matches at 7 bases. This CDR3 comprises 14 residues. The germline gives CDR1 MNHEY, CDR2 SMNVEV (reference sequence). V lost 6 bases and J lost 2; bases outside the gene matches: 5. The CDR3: CASSQDRYTDTQYF. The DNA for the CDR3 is TGTGCCAGCAGCCAGGACAGGTACACAGATACGCAGTATTTT.

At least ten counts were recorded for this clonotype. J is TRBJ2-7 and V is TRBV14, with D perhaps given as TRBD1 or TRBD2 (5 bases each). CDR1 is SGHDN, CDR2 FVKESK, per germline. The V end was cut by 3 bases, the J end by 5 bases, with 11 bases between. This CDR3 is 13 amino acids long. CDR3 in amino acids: CASSHFGANEQYF. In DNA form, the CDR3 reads TGTGCCAGCAGCCACTTCGGGGCTAACGAGCAGTACTTC.

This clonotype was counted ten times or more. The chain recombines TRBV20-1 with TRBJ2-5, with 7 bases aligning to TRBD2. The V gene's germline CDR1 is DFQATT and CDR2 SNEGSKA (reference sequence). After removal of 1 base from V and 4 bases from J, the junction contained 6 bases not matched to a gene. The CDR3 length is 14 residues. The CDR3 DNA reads TGCAGTGCTAGAGCAGACGGGGGGAGAGAGACCCAGTACTTC. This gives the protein CSARADGGRETQYF.

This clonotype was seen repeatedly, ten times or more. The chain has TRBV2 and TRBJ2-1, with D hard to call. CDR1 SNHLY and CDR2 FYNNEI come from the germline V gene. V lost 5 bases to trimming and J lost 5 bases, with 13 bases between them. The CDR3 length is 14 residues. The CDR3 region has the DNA TGTGCCAGCAGTTGGATACCGATGGACAATGAGCAGTTCTTC. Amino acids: CASSWIPMDNEQFF.

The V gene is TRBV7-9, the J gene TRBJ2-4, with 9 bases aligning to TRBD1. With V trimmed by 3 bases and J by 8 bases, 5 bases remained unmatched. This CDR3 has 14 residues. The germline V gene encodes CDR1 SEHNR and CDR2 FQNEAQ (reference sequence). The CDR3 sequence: CASSLGQGLDIQYF. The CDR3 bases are TGTGCCAGCAGCTTGGGACAGGGCTTAGACATTCAGTACTTC.

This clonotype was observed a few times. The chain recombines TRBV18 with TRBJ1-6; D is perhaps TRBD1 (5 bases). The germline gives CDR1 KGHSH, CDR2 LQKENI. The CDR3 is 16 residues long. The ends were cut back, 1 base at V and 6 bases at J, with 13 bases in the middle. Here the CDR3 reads CASSPQEGIGNSPLHF. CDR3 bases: TGTGCCAGCTCACCACAAGAGGGGATCGGTAATTCACCCCTCCACTTT.

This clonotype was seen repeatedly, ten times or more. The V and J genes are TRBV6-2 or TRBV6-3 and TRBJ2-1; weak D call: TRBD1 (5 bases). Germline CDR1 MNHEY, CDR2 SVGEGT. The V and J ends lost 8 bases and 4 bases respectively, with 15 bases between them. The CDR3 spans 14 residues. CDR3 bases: TGTGCCAGCCGCAGGGTGGTACCGTACAATGAGCAGTTCTTC. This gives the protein CASRRVVPYNEQFF.

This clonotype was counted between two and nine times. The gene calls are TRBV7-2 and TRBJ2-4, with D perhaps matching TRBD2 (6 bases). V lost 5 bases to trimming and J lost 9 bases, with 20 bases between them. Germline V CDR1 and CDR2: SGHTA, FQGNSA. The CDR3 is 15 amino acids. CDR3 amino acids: CASSQRSRGVSIQYF. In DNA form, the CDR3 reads TGTGCCAGCAGCCAAAGGTCGCGGGGAGTATCCATTCAGTACTTC.

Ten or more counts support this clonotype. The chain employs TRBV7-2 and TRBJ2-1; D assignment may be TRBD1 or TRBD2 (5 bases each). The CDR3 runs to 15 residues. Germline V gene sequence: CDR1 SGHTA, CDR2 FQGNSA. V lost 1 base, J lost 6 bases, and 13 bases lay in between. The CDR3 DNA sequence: TGTGCCAGCAGCTTAGGGCAGGGAGTACGCAATGAGCAGTTCTTC. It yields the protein CASSLGQGVRNEQFF.

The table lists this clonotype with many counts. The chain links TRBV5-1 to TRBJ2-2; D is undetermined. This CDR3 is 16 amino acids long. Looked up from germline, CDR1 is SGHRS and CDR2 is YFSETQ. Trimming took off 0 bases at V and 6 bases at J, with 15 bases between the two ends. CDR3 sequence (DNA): TGCGCCAGCAGCTTGGTTCCGGGTGTTGGAGCCGGGGAGCTGTTTTTT. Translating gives CASSLVPGVGAGELFF.